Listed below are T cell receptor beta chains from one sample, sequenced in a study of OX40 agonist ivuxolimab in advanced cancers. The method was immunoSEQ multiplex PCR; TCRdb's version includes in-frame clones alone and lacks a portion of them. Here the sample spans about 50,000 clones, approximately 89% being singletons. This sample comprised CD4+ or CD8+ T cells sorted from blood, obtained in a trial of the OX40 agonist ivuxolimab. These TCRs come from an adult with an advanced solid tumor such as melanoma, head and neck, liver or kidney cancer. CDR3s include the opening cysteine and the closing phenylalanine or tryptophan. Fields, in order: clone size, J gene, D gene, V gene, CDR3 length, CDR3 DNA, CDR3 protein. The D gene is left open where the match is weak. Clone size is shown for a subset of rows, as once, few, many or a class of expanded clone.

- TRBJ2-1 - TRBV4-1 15 TGCGCCAGCAGCCAAAGCAGCGAGCGGGCGAATGAGCAGTTCTTC CASSQSSERANEQFF
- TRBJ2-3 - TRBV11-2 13 TGTGCCAGCAGACCGACTGTCTTCGATACGCAGTATTTT CASRPTVFDTQYF
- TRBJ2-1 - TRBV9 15 TGTGCCAGCAGCGTTGGAGGGGCGTCCTACAATGAGCAGTTCTTC CASSVGGASYNEQFF
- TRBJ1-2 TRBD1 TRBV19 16 TGTGCCAGCCTCGGACAGGGGGCATCTTCTAACTATGGCTACACCTTC CASLGQGASSNYGYTF
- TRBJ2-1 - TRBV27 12 TGTGCCAGCAGTGCTGAGGGGAGTGAGCAGTTCTTC CASSAEGSEQFF
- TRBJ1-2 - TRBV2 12 TGTGCCACAATCAGGGTAGACTATGGCTACACCTTC CATIRVDYGYTF
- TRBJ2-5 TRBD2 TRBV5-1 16 TGCGCCAGCAGCCCTTGGACTAGCGGGCAGCAAGAGACCCAGTACTTC CASSPWTSGQQETQYF
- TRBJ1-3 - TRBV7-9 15 TGTGCCAGCAGCGGAGAATCCGGAGCTGGAAACACCATATATTTT CASSGESGAGNTIYF
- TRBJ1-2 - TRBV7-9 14 TGTGCCAGCAGCTTGGGGACGACTAACTATGGCTACACCTTC CASSLGTTNYGYTF
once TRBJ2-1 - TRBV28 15 TGTGCCAGCAGCCCACCACACCTCCGTTACAATGAGCAGTTCTTC CASSPPHLRYNEQFF
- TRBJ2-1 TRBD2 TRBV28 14 TGTGCCAGCACGCTACTAGCGGGAAGGCATGAGCAGTTCTTC CASTLLAGRHEQFF
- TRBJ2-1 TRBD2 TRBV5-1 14 TGCGCCAGCAGCTTGGGAGTAGCGGGGGATGAGCAGTTCTTC CASSLGVAGDEQFF
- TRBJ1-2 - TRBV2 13 TGTGCCAGCAGTCCGGGGCCGGGCTATGGCTACACCTTC CASSPGPGYGYTF
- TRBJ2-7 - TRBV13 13 TGTGCCAGCAGCTTAGGCCCAACCTACGAGCAGTACTTC CASSLGPTYEQYF
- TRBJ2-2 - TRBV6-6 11 TGTGCCACCCAGGGGACCGGGGAGCTGTTTTTT CATQGTGELFF
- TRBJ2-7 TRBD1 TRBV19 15 TGTGCCAGTAGTCCTTGGGACAGTTTCACCTACGAGCAGTACTTC CASSPWDSFTYEQYF
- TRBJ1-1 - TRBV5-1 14 TGCGCCAGCAGCTTCTGGGGGATGAACACTGAAGCTTTCTTT CASSFWGMNTEAFF
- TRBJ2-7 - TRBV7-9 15 TGTGCCAGCAGTCCCCGAGGGGACCGTCCCTACGAGCAGTACTTC CASSPRGDRPYEQYF
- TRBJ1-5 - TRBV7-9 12 TGTGCCAGCAGCTTTGGCGAAGGACCCCAGCATTTT CASSFGEGPQHF
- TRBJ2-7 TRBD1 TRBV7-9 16 TGTGCCAGCAGCCTATCTCGGGACAGGGGTCCCTACGAGCAGTACTTC CASSLSRDRGPYEQYF
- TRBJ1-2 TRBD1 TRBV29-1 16 TGCAGCGTTGAAGATGGGTGGGACAGGGCTAACTATGGCTACACCTTC CSVEDGWDRANYGYTF
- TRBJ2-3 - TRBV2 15 TGTGCCAGCAGTGGATTGTGGGAGCTCACAGATACGCAGTATTTT CASSGLWELTDTQYF
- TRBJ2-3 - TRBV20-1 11 TGCAGTGCTAGGCAAGCAGATACGCAGTATTTT CSARQADTQYF
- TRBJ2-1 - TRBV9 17 TGTGCCAGCAGCGTAGGAGGGTCTGATGGGGGGGCGGTTGAGCAGTTCTTC CASSVGGSDGGAVEQFF
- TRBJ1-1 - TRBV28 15 TGTGCCAGCAGGGTTCTCTCGGGGGGGTCCACTGAAGCTTTCTTT CASRVLSGGSTEAFF
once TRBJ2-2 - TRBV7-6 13 TGTGCCAGCAGCTTAGAGGGGGTCGGGGAGCTGTTTTTT CASSLEGVGELFF
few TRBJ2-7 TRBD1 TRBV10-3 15 TGTGCCATCAGTCCCCAAGGGACAGGCATCTACGAGCAGTACTTC CAISPQGTGIYEQYF
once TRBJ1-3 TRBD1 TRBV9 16 TGTGCCAGCAGCGTATGGGGACAGGGGGACGGGAACACCATATATTTT CASSVWGQGDGNTIYF
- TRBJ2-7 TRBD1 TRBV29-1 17 TGCAGCGTTGAAGATGACGCCGGACAGGGGGCAGGGTACGAGCAGTACTTC CSVEDDAGQGAGYEQYF
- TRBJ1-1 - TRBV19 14 TGTGCCAGTAGTACGGACAGCCTGAACACTGAAGCTTTCTTT CASSTDSLNTEAFF
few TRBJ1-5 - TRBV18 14 TGTGCCAGCACTCACATTAGGGGTAGACAGCCCCAGCATTTT CASTHIRGRQPQHF
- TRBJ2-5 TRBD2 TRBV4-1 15 TGCGCCAGCAGCCCGACTAGCGAAGACCAAGAGACCCAGTACTTC CASSPTSEDQETQYF
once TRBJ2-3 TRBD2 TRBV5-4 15 TGTGCCAGCAGCCCGCCGACTAGCGGGGTGGATACGCAGTATTTT CASSPPTSGVDTQYF
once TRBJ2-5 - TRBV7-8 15 TGTGCCAGCAGCCCAAGCAGCAGGGCCCTGGAGACCCAGTACTTC CASSPSSRALETQYF
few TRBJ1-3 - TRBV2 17 TGTGCCAGCAGTCCCCCCCGGCAGGGGACCTCTGGAAACACCATATATTTT CASSPPRQGTSGNTIYF
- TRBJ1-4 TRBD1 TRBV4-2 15 TGTGCCAGCAGCCAAGGGACAGGGTTTAATGAAAAACTGTTTTTT CASSQGTGFNEKLFF
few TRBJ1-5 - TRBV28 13 TGTGCCAGCAGTCCCCCTGGGAGATCGCCCCAGCATTTT CASSPPGRSPQHF
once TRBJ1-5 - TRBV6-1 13 TGTGCCAGCAGTGAAATCTGGGGTAATCCCCAGCATTTT CASSEIWGNPQHF
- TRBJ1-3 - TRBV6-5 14 TGTGCCAGCAGTCCAGGGACGGATGGAAACACCATATATTTT CASSPGTDGNTIYF
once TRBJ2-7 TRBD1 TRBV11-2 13 TGTGCCAGCAGCAATGGACAGGTATACGAGCAGTACTTC CASSNGQVYEQYF
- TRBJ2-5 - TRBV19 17 TGTGCCAGTTCACAGGACGGGTTTTTGGGAGGACAAGAGACCCAGTACTTC CASSQDGFLGGQETQYF
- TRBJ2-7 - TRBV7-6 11 TGTGCCAGCAGCCTCGCCGGGGAGCAGTACTTC CASSLAGEQYF
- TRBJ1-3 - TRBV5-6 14 TGTGCCAGCAGCTTAGGGCTCTCTGGAAACACCATATATTTT CASSLGLSGNTIYF
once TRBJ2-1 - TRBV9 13 TGTGCCAGCAGCCCTGAACTAGCCCATGAGCAGTTCTTC CASSPELAHEQFF
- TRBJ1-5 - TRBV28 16 TGTGCCAGCAGTGTCGGCACTCCCGGGATCAATCAGCCCCAGCATTTT CASSVGTPGINQPQHF
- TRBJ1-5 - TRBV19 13 TGTGCCAGTCAAGACAGCGTCAATCAGCCCCAGCATTTT CASQDSVNQPQHF
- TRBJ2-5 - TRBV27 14 TGTGCCAGCAGCAAACACTCGTACCAAGAGACCCAGTACTTC CASSKHSYQETQYF
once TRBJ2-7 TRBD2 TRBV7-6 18 TGTGCCAGCAGCGCCCGGACTAGCGGGAGGGCCATGATGGATGAGCAGTACTTC CASSARTSGRAMMDEQYF
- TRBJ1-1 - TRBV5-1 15 TGCGCCAGCAGCCCCGTGAGGGGGTCAAACACTGAAGCTTTCTTT CASSPVRGSNTEAFF
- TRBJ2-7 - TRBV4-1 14 TGCGCCAGCAGCCAATGGGGAAGCTCCTACGAGCAGTACTTC CASSQWGSSYEQYF
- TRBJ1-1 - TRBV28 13 TGTGCCAGCAGTTTATTGCGCAATCCTGAAGCTTTCTTT CASSLLRNPEAFF